The clone carrying this T cell receptor beta chain was recorded at least ten times. The antigen is not known. Synthesis of TCR cDNA relied on 5'RACE template switching, which attached a universal primer site and UMIs. MiXCR, applied by TCRdb to the 5' RACE reads, yields one record per CDR3 protein. This table has over 100,000 distinct CDR3 sequences, 7% to 8.5% appearing once. The data belong to a study of T cells after yellow fever vaccination. The CDR3 loop spans 16 amino acids. Per the germline V gene, CDR1 is SQVTM and CDR2 is ANQGSEA. V dropped 0 bases and J dropped 7 bases, with 19 bases sitting between them. Study-wide findings and caveats: When the response was secondary, it was weaker but reached its peak faster, day 5 versus 15.

This sequence originates from a man aged 25 to 45 who received the YFV17D yellow fever vaccine. Specimen: CD8+ T cells sorted from PBMCs, collected 45 days after the yellow fever booster vaccination. The chain is built from TRBV29-1 and TRBJ2-1, with D perhaps matching TRBD2 (6 bases). The CDR3 DNA is TGCAGCGTTGAAGAAGGAGGGATTAGAGGACTGAATGAGCAGTTCTTC. It encodes CSVEEGGIRGLNEQFF.